A single sample is the source of the 27 T cell receptor beta chains below, sequenced in a study of shared clonotypes between healthy human individuals. Produced via immunoSEQ multiplex PCR; TCRdb's table is partial and in-frame only. The repertoire holds 2 million to 2.5 million clones, with approximately 94% as singletons. Source material: naive CD4+ T cells sorted from blood. Specified subset: CD45RA+ positively selected. The receptors were gathered from a man aged 18 to 29 in good health.

V and J are TRBV30 and TRBJ1-2, with unresolved D. Germline-derived CDR1 and CDR2 are GTSNPN and SVGIG (reference sequence). V was clipped by 7 bases and J by 7 bases, with 13 bases between them. This CDR3 has 11 residues. This chain's CDR3 is CASRVPAGYTF. CDR3 nucleotide sequence: TGTGCCTCACGGGTCCCAGCTGGCTACACCTTC.

This clone was seen just once. The rearrangement uses TRBV5-1 and TRBJ1-2, with TRBD1 matching over 8 bases. This CDR3 is built from 14 residues. Germline V lookup: CDR1 SGHRS, CDR2 YFSETQ. Losses at the gene ends were 4 bases for V and 4 bases for J; bases not matched to a gene: 6. The CDR3, as DNA: TGCGCCAGCAGCGCCGGACAGGGTTTCTATGGCTACACCTTC. Its translation: CASSAGQGFYGYTF.

This clone was seen only once. The genes are TRBV28 and TRBJ1-1, with D unclear. The V end was cut by 6 bases, the J end by 1 base, with 12 bases between. The length of the CDR3 is 14 residues. Per germline, CDR1 MDHEN and CDR2 SYDVKM. The CDR3: CASSKRAQNTEAFF. CDR3 nucleotides: TGTGCCAGCAGCAAGAGGGCCCAGAACACTGAAGCTTTCTTT. Complete variable domain (other parts from reference TRBV28 and TRBJ1-1): DVKVTQSSRYLVKRTGEKVFLECVQDMDHENMFWYRQDPGLGLRLIYFSYDVKMKEKGDIPEGYSVSREKKERFSLILESASTNQTSMYLCASSKRAQNTEAFFGQGTRLTVV.

This rearrangement joins TRBV11-2 to TRBJ2-3; TRBD2 agrees at 7 bases. The CDR3 runs 18 residues. Germline V gives CDR1 SGHAT, CDR2 FQNNGV. V lost 0 bases and J lost 1; bases outside the gene matches: 10. The CDR3 sequence: CASSLDRRDYRGTDTQYF. The CDR3 DNA sequence: TGTGCCAGCAGCTTAGATCGTAGGGACTACCGGGGCACAGATACGCAGTATTTT.

This chain links TRBV19 with TRBJ2-4, with D possibly matching TRBD1 (7 bases). V was pared by 4 bases and J by 8 bases, with 18 bases between. This CDR3 has 15 amino acids. Germline CDR1 reads LNHDA; CDR2 reads SQIVND (reference sequence). CDR3 residues: CASSTSRGQGDIQYF. The CDR3, as DNA: TGTGCCAGTAGTACCAGCCGGGGGCAGGGGGACATTCAGTACTTC. The entire variable domain, with the rest obtained from reference TRBV19 and TRBJ2-4, is as follows: DGGITQSPKYLFRKEGQNVTLSCEQNLNHDAMYWYRQDPGQGLRLIYYSQIVNDFQKGDIAEGYSVSREKKESFPLTVTSAQKNPTAFYLCASSTSRGQGDIQYFGAGTRLSVL.

The chain uses TRBV2 and TRBJ1-2, with D perhaps matching TRBD1 (5 bases). Trimming removed 9 bases at V and 0 bases at J, with 8 bases between. Per germline, CDR1 SNHLY and CDR2 FYNNEI. The CDR3 has 12 residues. CDR3 region: CAREGPNYGYTF. The CDR3 DNA is TGTGCCAGAGAGGGACCTAACTATGGCTACACCTTC.

V is TRBV14 and J is TRBJ2-7; 9 nucleotides match TRBD2. Germline CDR1 reads SGHDN; CDR2 reads FVKESK. CDR3 length equals 15 residues. Trimming took 0 bases from V and 6 from J; bases not matched to a gene: 6. This CDR3 is CASSQDSLAGREQYF. In DNA, the CDR3 is TGTGCCAGCAGCCAAGATAGCCTAGCGGGACGCGAGCAGTACTTC.

The chain couples TRBV6-6 to TRBJ2-3; D gene ambiguous. The CDR3 contains 15 residues. CDR1 is MNHNY and CDR2 is SVGAGI in the germline V gene (reference sequence). Trimming removed 0 bases from V and 1 base from J, with 8 bases in between. In DNA, the CDR3 is TGTGCCAGCAGTTACTCGAACGGTGGCACAGATACGCAGTATTTT. Translation: CASSYSNGGTDTQYF.

About this clone itself: Other nucleotide sequences from this sample produce the same CDR3. This chain uses TRBV9 with TRBJ2-6; no reliable D call. The V gene's germline CDR1 is SGDLS and CDR2 YYNGEE. The CDR3 totals 14 residues. Trimming cost V 5 bases and J 0 bases, with 6 bases left between them. The CDR3 protein is CASSRSSGANVLTF. In DNA, the CDR3 is TGTGCCAGCAGTAGGAGCTCTGGGGCCAACGTCCTGACTTTC.

The CDR3 reads CSVKGSQDQPQHF. The CDR3 DNA reads TGCAGCGTTAAGGGCAGCCAAGATCAGCCCCAGCATTTT. V gene TRBV29-1 combines with J gene TRBJ1-5; D is unresolved. The CDR3 consists of 13 residues. Germline CDR1 SQVTM, CDR2 ANQGSEA. V gave up 5 bases and J gave up 5 bases, with 13 bases separating them.

The V and J genes are TRBV25-1 and TRBJ2-3; 8 nucleotides align to TRBD2. CDR3 size: 14 residues. Per the germline V gene, CDR1 is MGHDK and CDR2 is SYGVNS. V was clipped by 8 bases and J by 4 bases; unmatched bases: 8. The CDR3 bases are TGTGCCAGCTACGCGGGGGGCAGCGCAGATACGCAGTATTTT. Its protein is CASYAGGSADTQYF.

The gene calls are TRBV6-1 and TRBJ1-3; D is perhaps TRBD1 (6 bases). The CDR3 has 15 amino acids. V lost 4 bases and J lost 4, with 14 bases in between. Per the germline V gene, CDR1 is MNHNS and CDR2 is SASEGT. The CDR3 sequence is CASSANRAGGNTIYF. The CDR3 DNA is TGTGCCAGCAGTGCGAACAGGGCGGGAGGAAACACCATATATTTT.

V and J are TRBV9 and TRBJ2-1, with D possibly TRBD1 on 5 matching bases. Between the trimmed V and J ends, which lost 4 bases and 5 bases, there was a span of 19 bases. The CDR3 length is 16 residues. Germline values: CDR1 SGDLS, CDR2 YYNGEE. CDR3 loop: CASSLPATGFDNEQFF. CDR3 sequence (DNA): TGTGCCAGCAGCCTCCCTGCCACAGGCTTTGACAATGAGCAGTTCTTC.

The CDR3 spells CASMARAAMNTEAFF. CDR3 nucleotide sequence: TGTGCCAGCATGGCCCGAGCCGCCATGAACACTGAAGCTTTCTTT. The chain recombines TRBV2 with TRBJ1-1; the D is unclear. The V gene lost 7 bases and the J gene lost 0 bases, with 15 bases spanning the gap. The CDR3 spans 15 residues. CDR1 and CDR2 from the germline V gene are SNHLY and FYNNEI.

The rearrangement joins TRBV7-8 to TRBJ2-5; D is tentatively TRBD1 or TRBD2 (5 bases each). V gave up 0 bases and J gave up 5 bases, with 13 bases separating them. The CDR3 spans 15 residues. CDR1 SGHVS and CDR2 FQNEAQ come from the germline V gene. As DNA, the CDR3 is TGTGCCAGCAGCTTAGCCCGGGACCTGTGGGAGACCCAGTACTTC. Encoded protein: CASSLARDLWETQYF.

The sample holds one count of this clone. The V call is TRBV18, the J call TRBJ2-3; 9 bases map to TRBD2. Trimming at V came to 4 bases and at J to 1 base, leaving 9 bases not matched to a gene. Germline CDR1 reads KGHSH; CDR2 reads LQKENI. This CDR3 has 17 residues. The chain's CDR3 is CASSRSAGGPGTDTQYF. The CDR3 DNA sequence: TGTGCCAGCTCACGGTCGGCGGGGGGGCCTGGCACAGATACGCAGTATTTT.

This chain connects TRBV27 to TRBJ1-1, with D perhaps matching TRBD1 (5 bases). This CDR3 has 14 amino acids. V dropped 1 base and J dropped 1 base, with 7 bases sitting between them. Germline CDR1 reads MNHEY; CDR2 reads SMNVEV (reference sequence). CDR3 sequence: CASSLWQGNTEAFF. As DNA, the CDR3 is TGTGCCAGCAGTTTATGGCAGGGGAACACTGAAGCTTTCTTT.

The chain combines TRBV25-1 with TRBJ2-7; D remains unclear. This CDR3 has 15 residues. Germline CDR1 MGHDK, CDR2 SYGVNS. Deletions cut 2 bases from V and 2 bases from J, with 13 bases between. CDR3 sequence: CASSERVGIPYEQYF. The CDR3 DNA is TGTGCCAGCAGTGAACGGGTCGGCATACCCTACGAGCAGTACTTC.

The chain uses TRBV9 and TRBJ2-1; a weak D match, TRBD2 (6 bases). The germline V gene encodes CDR1 SGDLS and CDR2 YYNGEE. Deletions cut 0 bases from V and 4 bases from J, with 11 bases between. There are 15 residues in the CDR3. In DNA form, the CDR3 reads TGTGCCAGCAGCGTAGAAGGGCGGGGATACAATGAGCAGTTCTTC. It specifies CASSVEGRGYNEQFF.

The V gene is TRBV19, the J gene TRBJ2-1; 10 bases are a match to TRBD1. This CDR3 is built from 14 residues. The germline gives CDR1 LNHDA, CDR2 SQIVND (reference sequence). Trimming cost V 4 bases and J 7 bases; bases outside gene matches: 4. The CDR3 protein is CASSRDRGRNEQFF. CDR3 DNA sequence: TGTGCCAGTAGTAGAGACAGGGGGCGGAATGAGCAGTTCTTC.

The CDR3 DNA sequence: TGTGCCACAGGGAGCGGGAGAACGGCAGATACGCAGTATTTT. Translated: CATGSGRTADTQYF. This rearrangement joins TRBV6-5 to TRBJ2-3; 8 nucleotides agree with TRBD2. This CDR3 is 14 amino acids long. Germline CDR1 is MNHEY and CDR2 is SVGAGI. With V trimmed by 10 bases and J by 4 bases, 10 bases remained unmatched.

The genes are TRBV10-3 and TRBJ1-4; D might be TRBD1 (5 bases). This CDR3 is 19 amino acids long. Trimming took 0 bases from V and 4 from J, leaving 21 bases between them. Germline CDR1 is ENHRY and CDR2 is SYGVKD. CDR3 DNA: TGTGCCATCAGTGAGTCTAGGACAAGGGGCTACACTCGTAATGAAAAACTGTTTTTT. Its translation: CAISESRTRGYTRNEKLFF.

CDR3 nucleotides: TGCGCCAGCAGCCCTGGGGTCGGCCTAGCGGCAGAGACCCAGTACTTC. Protein: CASSPGVGLAAETQYF. The chain recombines TRBV4-3 with TRBJ2-5; TRBD2 matches at 7 bases. The CDR3 extends over 16 amino acids. With V trimmed by 4 bases and J by 4 bases, 12 bases remained unmatched. Germline CDR1 reads LGHNA; CDR2 reads YSLEER.

This chain joins TRBV28 and TRBJ1-5; D not certain. Germline V CDR1 and CDR2: MDHEN, SYDVKM. The CDR3 covers 13 residues. V lost 8 bases and J lost 3, with 11 bases in between. This CDR3 reads CASRPEINQPQHF. The CDR3 coding sequence is TGTGCCAGCCGACCGGAAATCAATCAGCCCCAGCATTTT.

Details on this clone: Other DNA sequences in this specimen translate into the identical CDR3. The chain has TRBV6-5 and TRBJ2-7; D is ambiguous. The CDR3 consists of 13 residues. Germline lookup yields CDR1 MNHEY and CDR2 SVGAGI. With 2 bases removed from V and 1 base from J, the gap between germline ends came to 6 bases. The CDR3 spells CASSYSNSYEQYF. The CDR3, as DNA: TGTGCCAGCAGTTACAGTAATTCCTACGAGCAGTACTTC.

This CDR3 is CASSVDRPLHNEQFF. As DNA, the CDR3 is TGTGCCAGCAGTGTTGATCGGCCCTTACACAATGAGCAGTTCTTC. The chain carries TRBV2 and TRBJ2-1; D not resolved. This CDR3 has 15 residues. CDR1 is SNHLY and CDR2 is FYNNEI in the germline V gene. Trimming pared 4 bases from V and 5 bases from J, leaving 15 bases between.

The rearrangement links TRBV5-5 to TRBJ2-2; perhaps TRBD1 as D (6 bases). Between the trimmed V and J ends, which lost 6 bases and 4 bases, there was a span of 13 bases. The germline CDR1 and CDR2 sequences are SGHKS and YYEKEE (reference sequence). The CDR3 has 14 amino acids. CDR3 sequence: CASNEQGRTGELFF. CDR3 nucleotides: TGTGCCAGCAATGAACAGGGACGCACCGGGGAGCTGTTTTTT. The full variable domain, completed using reference TRBV5-5 and TRBJ2-2, is DAGVTQSPTHLIKTRGQQVTLRCSPISGHKSVSWYQQVLGQGPQFIFQYYEKEERGRGNFPDRFSARQFPNYSSELNVNALLLGDSALYLCASNEQGRTGELFFGEGSRLTVL.